These 8 T cell receptor beta chains share one sample of origin, sequenced in a study of blood T cell repertoires in COVID-19. Clones were sequenced by immunoSEQ multiplex PCR, and TCRdb holds only the in-frame ones, with some missing. The sample shows about 70,000 clones, 65% to 90% of them seen only once. What was sequenced was peripheral blood. These receptors came from a man older than 75 with acute or convalescent COVID-19.

The V call is TRBV18, the J call TRBJ1-2, with 8 bases matching TRBD1. J was trimmed by 6 bases and V by 11 bases; bases with no gene match: 8. Germline V gene sequence: CDR1 KGHSH, CDR2 LQKENI. This CDR3 spans 12 amino acids. The CDR3 region has the DNA TGTGCCGCAGGGGGCTTTTCCGATGGCTACACCTTC. It specifies CAAGGFSDGYTF.

This clone was detected only a few times. The chain links TRBV7-2 to TRBJ1-1; D unresolved. The ends were cut back, 6 bases at V and 5 bases at J, with 13 bases in the middle. This CDR3 region has 13 residues. The germline gives CDR1 SGHTA, CDR2 FQGNSA. Here the CDR3 reads CASRAGIRTEAFF. CDR3 nucleotides: TGTGCCAGCAGGGCAGGAATAAGGACTGAAGCTTTCTTT.

V usage is TRBV5-1 and J usage is TRBJ1-3; a possible D gene is TRBD1 (6 bases). This CDR3 is built from 13 residues. Germline values: CDR1 SGHRS, CDR2 YFSETQ. The germline V and J ends were trimmed by 4 bases and 8 bases, with 13 bases remaining between them. This chain's CDR3 is CASSEDRSDTIYF. CDR3 bases: TGCGCCAGCAGCGAGGACAGATCTGACACCATATATTTT. Full variable domain (missing parts from reference TRBV5-1 and TRBJ1-3): KAGVTQTPRYLIKTRGQQVTLSCSPISGHRSVSWYQQTPGQGLQFLFEYFSETQRNKGNFPGRFSGRQFSNSRSEMNVSTLELGDSALYLCASSEDRSDTIYFGEGSWLTVV.

This clone occurred a few times. The gene calls are TRBV7-8 and TRBJ1-3; TRBD1 matches 8 bases. Germline values: CDR1 SGHVS, CDR2 FQNEAQ. Trimming at V came to 1 base and at J to 4 bases, leaving 3 bases not matched to a gene. CDR3 length: 15 amino acids. The CDR3 coding sequence is TGTGCCAGCAGCTTAGGGGCAGGGGGCGGAAACACCATATATTTT. This gives the protein CASSLGAGGGNTIYF.

V is TRBV11-3 and J is TRBJ2-2, with D possibly TRBD2 on 6 matching bases. Germline V gives CDR1 SGHNT, CDR2 YENEEA. V lost 8 bases, J lost 2 bases, and 9 bases lay in between. The CDR3 is 13 amino acids. The CDR3 nucleotides read TGTGCCAGCGTGGAGGGAAACACCGGGGAGCTGTTTTTT. As protein: CASVEGNTGELFF.

This chain links TRBV11-2 with TRBJ2-7; maybe TRBD1 (6 bases). This CDR3 has 14 amino acids. Germline-derived CDR1 and CDR2 are SGHAT and FQNNGV. V lost 5 bases and J 3 bases, leaving 14 bases between the germline ends. CDR3: CASSQTGTHYEQYF. The CDR3 DNA sequence: TGTGCCAGCAGCCAGACCGGGACACACTACGAGCAGTACTTC.

V usage is TRBV19 and J usage is TRBJ1-5; 10 nucleotides agree with TRBD1. This CDR3 has 15 amino acids. V lost 6 bases, J lost 0 bases, and 2 bases stayed unmatched. Germline assignment: CDR1 LNHDA and CDR2 SQIVND (reference sequence). CDR3 coding DNA: TGTGCCAGTAGGACAGGGGGCCTTAGCAATCAGCCCCAGCATTTT. Translation: CASRTGGLSNQPQHF.

The rearrangement joins TRBV9 to TRBJ2-7; D perhaps matches TRBD1 (6 bases). The CDR3 length is 13 residues. V lost 5 bases, J lost 4 bases, and 13 bases lay in between. Germline V gene sequence: CDR1 SGDLS, CDR2 YYNGEE. As DNA, the CDR3 is TGTGCCAGCAGTTTGGGACATTCGTACGAGCAGTACTTC. Amino acids: CASSLGHSYEQYF.